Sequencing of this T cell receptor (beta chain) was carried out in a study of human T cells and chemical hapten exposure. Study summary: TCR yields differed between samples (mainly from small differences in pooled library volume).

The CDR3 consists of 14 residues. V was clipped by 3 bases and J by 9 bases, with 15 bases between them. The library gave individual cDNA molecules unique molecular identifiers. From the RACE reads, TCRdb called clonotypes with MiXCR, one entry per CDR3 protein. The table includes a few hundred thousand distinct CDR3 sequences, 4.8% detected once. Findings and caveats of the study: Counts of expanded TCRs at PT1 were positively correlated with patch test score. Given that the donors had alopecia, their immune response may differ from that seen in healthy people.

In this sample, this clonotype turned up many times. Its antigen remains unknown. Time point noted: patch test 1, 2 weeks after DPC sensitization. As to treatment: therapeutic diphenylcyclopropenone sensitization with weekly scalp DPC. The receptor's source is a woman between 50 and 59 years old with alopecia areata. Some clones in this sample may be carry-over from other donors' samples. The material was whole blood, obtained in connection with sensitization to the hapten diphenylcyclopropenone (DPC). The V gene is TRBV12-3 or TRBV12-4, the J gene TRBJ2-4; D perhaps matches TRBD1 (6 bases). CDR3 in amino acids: CASSLVGADGIQYF. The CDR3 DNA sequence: TGTGCCAGCAGTTTGGTGGGGGCAGACGGCATTCAGTACTTC.